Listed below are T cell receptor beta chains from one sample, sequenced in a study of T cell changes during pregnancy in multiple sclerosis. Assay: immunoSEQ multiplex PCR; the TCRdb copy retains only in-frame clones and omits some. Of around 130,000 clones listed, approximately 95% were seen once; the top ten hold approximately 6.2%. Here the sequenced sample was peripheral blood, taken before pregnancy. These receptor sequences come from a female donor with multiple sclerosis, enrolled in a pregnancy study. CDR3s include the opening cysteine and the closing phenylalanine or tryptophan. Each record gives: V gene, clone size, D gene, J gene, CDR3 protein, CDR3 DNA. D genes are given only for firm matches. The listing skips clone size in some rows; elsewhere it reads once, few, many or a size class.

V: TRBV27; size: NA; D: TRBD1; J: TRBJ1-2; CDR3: CASSPGQGFTYGYTF; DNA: TGTGCCAGCAGCCCCGGACAGGGTTTTACCTATGGCTACACCTTC
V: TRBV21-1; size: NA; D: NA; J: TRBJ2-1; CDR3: CASSKTPGTTYNEQFF; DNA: TGTGCCAGCAGCAAAACCCCCGGGACTACCTACAATGAGCAGTTCTTC
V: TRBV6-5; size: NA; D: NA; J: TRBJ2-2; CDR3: CASSYSGVGTGELFF; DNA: TGTGCCAGCAGTTACTCCGGGGTTGGAACCGGGGAGCTGTTTTTT
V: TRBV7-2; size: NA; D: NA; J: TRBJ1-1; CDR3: CASSLTVNTEAFF; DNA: TGTGCCAGCAGCTTGACAGTGAACACTGAAGCTTTCTTT
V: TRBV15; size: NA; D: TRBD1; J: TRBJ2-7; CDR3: CATSRDLGQGAGEQYF; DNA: TGTGCCACCAGCAGAGATCTGGGACAGGGGGCGGGGGAGCAGTACTTC
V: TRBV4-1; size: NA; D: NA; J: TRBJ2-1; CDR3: CASSPRSWWTEDNEQFF; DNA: TGCGCCAGCAGCCCCCGGTCCTGGTGGACTGAAGACAATGAGCAGTTCTTC
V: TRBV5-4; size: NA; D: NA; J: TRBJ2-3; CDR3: CASSLAGSTDTQYF; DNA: TGTGCCAGCAGCTTGGCCGGGAGCACAGATACGCAGTATTTT
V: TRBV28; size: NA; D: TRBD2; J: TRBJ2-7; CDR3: CASSLRLPSGRARSYEQYF; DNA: TGTGCCAGCAGTTTACGCCTTCCTAGCGGGAGGGCCAGATCTTACGAGCAGTACTTC
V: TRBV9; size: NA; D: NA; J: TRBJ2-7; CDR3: CASSVGQGGLSYEQYF; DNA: TGTGCCAGCAGCGTAGGCCAGGGGGGCCTTTCCTACGAGCAGTACTTC
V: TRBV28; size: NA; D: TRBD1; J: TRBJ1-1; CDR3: CASSPGTGDINTEAFF; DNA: TGTGCCAGCAGTCCCGGGACAGGGGATATCAACACTGAAGCTTTCTTT
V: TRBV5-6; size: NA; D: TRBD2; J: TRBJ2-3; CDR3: CASSLGLARGSGDTQYF; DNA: TGTGCCAGCAGCTTGGGACTAGCCCGGGGTTCGGGAGATACGCAGTATTTT
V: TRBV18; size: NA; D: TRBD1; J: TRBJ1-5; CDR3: CASSLTGGSNQPQHF; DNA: TGTGCCAGCTCACTCACAGGGGGGAGCAATCAGCCCCAGCATTTT
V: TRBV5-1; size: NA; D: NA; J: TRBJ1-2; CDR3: CASSSPEGNSQIDYGYTF; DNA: TGCGCCAGCAGCTCCCCGGAGGGAAACAGTCAAATCGACTATGGCTACACCTTC
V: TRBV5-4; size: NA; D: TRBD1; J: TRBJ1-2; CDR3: CASSLEGWGTGPFTF; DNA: TGTGCCAGCAGCTTGGAAGGCTGGGGGACAGGTCCTTTCACCTTC
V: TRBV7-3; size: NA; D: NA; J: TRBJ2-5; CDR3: CASSPMGSSETQYF; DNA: TGTGCCAGCAGCCCAATGGGCAGTTCGGAGACCCAGTACTTC
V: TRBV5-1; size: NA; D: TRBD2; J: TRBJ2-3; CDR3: CASRLAGLRDTQYF; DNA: TGCGCCAGCAGGTTGGCGGGACTACGAGATACGCAGTATTTT
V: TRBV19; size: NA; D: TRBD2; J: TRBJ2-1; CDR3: CASSIFAGGVNEQFF; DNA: TGTGCCAGTAGTATCTTCGCGGGGGGGGTTAATGAGCAGTTCTTC
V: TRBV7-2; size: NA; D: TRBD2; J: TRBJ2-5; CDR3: CASSLGLGLAGGLGETQYF; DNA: TGTGCCAGCAGCCTAGGGCTGGGACTAGCGGGGGGGCTCGGAGAGACCCAGTACTTC
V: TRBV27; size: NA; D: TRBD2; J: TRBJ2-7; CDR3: CASCAGTSGIYEQYF; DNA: TGTGCCAGCTGCGCCGGGACTAGCGGGATCTACGAGCAGTACTTC
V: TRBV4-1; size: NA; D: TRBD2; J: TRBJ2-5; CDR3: CASSPAGVETQYF; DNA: TGCGCCAGCAGCCCAGCGGGAGTCGAGACCCAGTACTTC
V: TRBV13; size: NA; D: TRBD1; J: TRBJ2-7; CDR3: CASSSGTGTGEQYF; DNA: TGTGCCAGCAGCTCCGGGACGGGGACAGGCGAGCAGTACTTC
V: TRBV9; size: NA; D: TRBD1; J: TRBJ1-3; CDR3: CASSVNLGQGLRNTIYF; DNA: TGTGCCAGCAGCGTCAACCTGGGACAGGGGCTTCGAAACACCATATATTTT
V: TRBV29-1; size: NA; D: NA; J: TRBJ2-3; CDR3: CSVEDLPRYTQYF; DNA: TGCAGCGTTGAAGATCTTCCCAGATATACGCAGTATTTT
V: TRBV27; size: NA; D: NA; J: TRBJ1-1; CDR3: CASSFRSGNTEAFF; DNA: TGTGCCAGCAGTTTTCGATCAGGGAACACTGAAGCTTTCTTT
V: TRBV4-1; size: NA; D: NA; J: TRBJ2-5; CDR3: CASSLISGSQETQYF; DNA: TGCGCCAGCAGCCTCATATCGGGGTCCCAAGAGACCCAGTACTTC
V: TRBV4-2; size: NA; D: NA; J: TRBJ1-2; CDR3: CASSQDWRAVNYGYTF; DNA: TGTGCCAGCAGCCAAGATTGGCGAGCGGTTAACTATGGCTACACCTTC
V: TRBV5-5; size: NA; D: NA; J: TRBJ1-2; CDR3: CASSFNWGGTTLNGYTF; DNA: TGTGCCAGCAGCTTCAACTGGGGGGGTACCACACTCAATGGCTACACCTTC
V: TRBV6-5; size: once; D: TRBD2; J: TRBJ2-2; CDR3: CASSYASGRTGELFF; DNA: TGTGCCAGCAGTTACGCTAGCGGGAGGACCGGGGAGCTGTTTTTT
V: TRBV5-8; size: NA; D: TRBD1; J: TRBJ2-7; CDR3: CASSSGQGGHYEQYF; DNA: TGTGCCAGCAGCTCTGGACAGGGAGGACACTACGAGCAGTACTTC
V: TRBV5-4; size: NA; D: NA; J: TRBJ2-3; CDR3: CASSSGLRTQYF; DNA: TGTGCCAGCAGCTCGGGACTTCGTACGCAGTATTTT
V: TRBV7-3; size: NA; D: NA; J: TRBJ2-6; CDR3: CASSGPTSSGANVLTF; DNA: TGTGCCAGCAGTGGGCCAACCAGCTCTGGGGCCAACGTCCTGACTTTC
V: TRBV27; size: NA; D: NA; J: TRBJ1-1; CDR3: CASSPAVAWAGEAFF; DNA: TGTGCCAGCAGTCCCGCTGTAGCGTGGGCGGGGGAAGCTTTCTTT
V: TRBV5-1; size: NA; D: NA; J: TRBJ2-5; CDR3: CASSFGQQETQYF; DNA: TGCGCCAGCAGCTTCGGACAACAAGAGACCCAGTACTTC
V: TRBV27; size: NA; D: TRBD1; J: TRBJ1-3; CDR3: CASSPWTGSGNTIYF; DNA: TGTGCCAGCAGTCCGTGGACAGGGTCTGGAAACACCATATATTTT
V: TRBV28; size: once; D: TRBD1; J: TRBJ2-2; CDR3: CAIRTGGSGELFF; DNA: TGTGCCATCCGAACAGGGGGCTCCGGGGAGCTGTTTTTT
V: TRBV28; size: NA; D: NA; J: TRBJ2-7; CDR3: CASSTSREARMEQYF; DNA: TGTGCCAGCAGTACAAGTCGGGAAGCGAGAATGGAGCAGTACTTC
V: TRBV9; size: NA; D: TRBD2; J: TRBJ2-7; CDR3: CASSPQPGLAGEQYF; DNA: TGTGCCAGCAGCCCTCAACCGGGACTAGCGGGGGAGCAGTACTTC
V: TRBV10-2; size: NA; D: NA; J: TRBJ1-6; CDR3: CASSEWVGRGNSPLHF; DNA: TGCGCCAGCAGTGAGTGGGTTGGCAGGGGCAATTCACCCCTCCACTTT
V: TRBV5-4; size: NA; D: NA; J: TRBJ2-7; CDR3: CASSLEGGASYEQYF; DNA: TGTGCCAGCAGCTTGGAGGGAGGTGCCTCCTACGAGCAGTACTTC
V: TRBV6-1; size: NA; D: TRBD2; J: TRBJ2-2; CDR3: CASSHGGTSYGELFF; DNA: TGTGCCAGCTCCCATGGGGGGACTAGTTACGGGGAGCTGTTTTTT
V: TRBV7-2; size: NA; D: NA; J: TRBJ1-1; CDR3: CASSPGGGATEAFF; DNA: TGTGCCAGCAGCCCGGGGGGGGGAGCGACTGAAGCTTTCTTT
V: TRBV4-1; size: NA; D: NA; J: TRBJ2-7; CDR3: CASSQGPGSYEQYF; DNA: TGCGCCAGCAGCCAAGGGCCGGGGAGTTACGAGCAGTACTTC
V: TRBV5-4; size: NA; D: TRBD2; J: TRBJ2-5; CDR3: CASSFLAGGPQETQYF; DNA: TGTGCCAGCAGCTTTCTAGCGGGGGGACCCCAAGAGACCCAGTACTTC
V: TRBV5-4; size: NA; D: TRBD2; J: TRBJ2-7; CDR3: CASSARLAAHEQYF; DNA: TGTGCCAGCAGCGCAAGACTAGCGGCACACGAGCAGTACTTC
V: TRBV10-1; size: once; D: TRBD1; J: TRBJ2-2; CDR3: CASSEPGRQGDTGELFF; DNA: TGCGCCAGCAGTGAGCCCGGGAGACAGGGGGACACCGGGGAGCTGTTTTTT
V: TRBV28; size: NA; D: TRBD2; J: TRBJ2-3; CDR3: CASSASGRARGGGTDTQYF; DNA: TGTGCCAGCAGTGCCAGCGGGAGGGCCAGAGGCGGAGGCACAGATACGCAGTATTTT
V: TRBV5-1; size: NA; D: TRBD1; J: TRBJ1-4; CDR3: CASSLATGQGEKLFF; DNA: TGCGCCAGCAGCTTGGCGACAGGGCAGGGTGAAAAACTGTTTTTT
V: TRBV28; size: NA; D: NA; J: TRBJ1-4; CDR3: CASSFRDGNPTNEKLFF; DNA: TGTGCCAGCAGTTTTCGTGACGGGAATCCAACTAATGAAAAACTGTTTTTT